This is a list of T cell receptor beta chains from one sample in a study of cytomegalovirus exposure and HLA in healthy donors. Sequencing used immunoSEQ multiplex PCR; TCRdb keeps in-frame clones, though not all of them. The sample records fewer than 110,000 clones, roughly 80% being singletons. The sample taken for sequencing was PBMCs. Source of these receptors: a man aged 25-45 years in good health and CMV-seronegative. Each CDR3 is given with its conserved first and last residue. A D gene is named only where the DNA matches it firmly.

V gene	J gene	D gene	CDR3 DNA	CDR3 protein
TRBV5-1	TRBJ2-1	TRBD1	TGCGCCAGCAGCAAAGGGACAGGCAATGAGCAGTTCTTC	CASSKGTGNEQFF
TRBV7-6	TRBJ2-7	TRBD2	TGTGCCAGCAGCCCTACTACTAGCGGGCGAGCCTACGAGCAGTACTTC	CASSPTTSGRAYEQYF
TRBV13	TRBJ2-1	-	TGTGCCAGCAGAACAGGGCGGAGGAACAATGAGCAGTTCTTC	CASRTGRRNNEQFF
TRBV2	TRBJ1-4	-	TGTGCCAGCAAGATTACCCCTGGCGAAAAACTGTTTTTT	CASKITPGEKLFF
TRBV4-2	TRBJ1-2	-	TGTGCCAGCAGCCAAGCGGCCGTGGAGGGCTACACCTTC	CASSQAAVEGYTF
TRBV7-2	TRBJ2-5	-	TGTGCCAGCAGCTTAGGGACCGGCGGGGAGACCCAGTACTTC	CASSLGTGGETQYF
TRBV30	TRBJ1-1	-	TGTGCCTGGACAGGGATGAACACTGAAGCTTTCTTT	CAWTGMNTEAFF
TRBV5-1	TRBJ1-1	TRBD1	TGCGCCAGCAGCGGGGGGGGACAGGGTGTGGAAGCTTTCTTT	CASSGGGQGVEAFF
TRBV7-9	TRBJ1-5	TRBD1	TGTGCCAGCAGCCGGACAGGGCCTCAGCCCCAGCATTTT	CASSRTGPQPQHF
TRBV18	TRBJ1-1	-	TGTGCCAGCTCACCAACCGGGGACACTGAAGCTTTCTTT	CASSPTGDTEAFF
TRBV19	TRBJ1-1	-	TGTGCCAGTAGTATAGGACCCGGGGTTACTGAAGCTTTCTTT	CASSIGPGVTEAFF
TRBV25-1	TRBJ2-3	TRBD2	TGTGCCAGCAGTGAGCGGGAGGGAGATACGCAGTATTTT	CASSEREGDTQYF
TRBV7-2	TRBJ2-2	TRBD2	TGTGCCAGCAGCTTAGGGGGAGCGGGAGGCCGCGGGGAGCTGTTTTTT	CASSLGGAGGRGELFF
TRBV6-1	TRBJ1-1	-	TGTGCCAGCAGTGATAGTCTTGAAGCTTTCTTT	CASSDSLEAFF